This entry lists 32 T cell receptor beta chains sequenced from one sample in a study of long-term antiretroviral therapy in people with HIV. The immunoSEQ assay was v3.0, run at survey level. The protocol was immunoSEQ multiplex PCR, while the TCRdb copy is restricted to in-frame clones and leaves out a portion. The table includes 15,000 to 20,000 clones, approximately 90% detected once. Specimen: unsorted PBMCs, collected 6.9 years after starting antiretroviral therapy. These receptors all come from a man aged 50 or older with HIV.

This chain uses TRBV10-3 with TRBJ1-1, with a possible D match to TRBD1 (5 bases). The CDR3 length is 14 residues. In germline, CDR1 is ENHRY, CDR2 SYGVKD. V was clipped by 4 bases and J by 1 base, with 10 bases between them. CDR3 in DNA: TGTGCCATCAGTGCCCCGGGGACGAACACTGAAGCTTTCTTT. This encodes CAISAPGTNTEAFF.

A single count supports this clone. The rearrangement links TRBV6-4 to TRBJ2-7, with 11 bases lining up with TRBD2. Trimming took 6 bases from V and 5 from J; bases not matched to a gene: 15. The CDR3 extends over 17 amino acids. Germline V gene sequence: CDR1 MRHNA, CDR2 SNTAGT. The CDR3 DNA follows: TGTGCCAGCAGCCTATACGTCATAGCGGGAGGGCCTCACGAGCAGTACTTC. Its translation is CASSLYVIAGGPHEQYF.

This sequence joins TRBV10-3 and TRBJ1-1, with D possibly TRBD1 on 5 matching bases. The germline V gene has CDR1 ENHRY and CDR2 SYGVKD. The CDR3 contains 17 residues. V lost 0 bases to trimming and J lost 1 base, with 15 bases between them. CDR3: CAISESAGQDRNTEAFF. The CDR3 bases are TGTGCCATCAGTGAGTCCGCAGGGCAGGATAGGAACACTGAAGCTTTCTTT.

V usage is TRBV4-3 and J usage is TRBJ2-1; the D is unclear. CDR3 length: 15 residues. Trimming pared 6 bases from V and 0 bases from J, leaving 12 bases between. CDR1 and CDR2 from the germline V gene are LGHNA and YSLEER. The DNA for the CDR3 is TGCGCCAGCAGAGACGGATTTAGCTCCTACAATGAGCAGTTCTTC. Encoded protein: CASRDGFSSYNEQFF.

This chain connects TRBV7-3 to TRBJ2-2; D is ambiguous. V was pared by 5 bases and J by 5 bases, with 3 bases between. The CDR3 consists of 11 residues. CDR1 SGHTA and CDR2 FQGTGA come from the germline V gene. The CDR3 nucleotides are TGTGCCAGCAGCCAAACCGGGGAGCTGTTTTTT. Protein sequence: CASSQTGELFF.

The V call is TRBV30, the J call TRBJ2-7, with D perhaps being TRBD1 or TRBD2 (5 bases each). The CDR3 sequence is 14 residues long. Germline values: CDR1 GTSNPN, CDR2 SVGIG (reference sequence). The V end lost 0 bases, the J end lost 4 bases, and 13 bases lay between the germline ends. The CDR3 DNA reads TGTGCCTGGAGTGTCGAGGGGTTGGGGTACGAGCAGTACTTC. Translation gives CAWSVEGLGYEQYF.

The CDR3: CATSRQNSYEQYF. The DNA for the CDR3 is TGTGCCACCAGCAGACAGAATTCCTACGAGCAGTACTTC. This sequence joins TRBV15 and TRBJ2-7; D not resolved. Trimming took 2 bases from V and 1 from J, leaving 6 bases between them. CDR3 length: 13 residues. The germline CDR1 and CDR2 sequences are LNHNV and YYDKDF (reference sequence). Based on the CDR3 plus reference TRBV15 and TRBJ2-7, the full variable domain is DAMVIQNPRYQVTQFGKPVTLSCSQTLNHNVMYWYQQKSSQAPKLLFHYYDKDFNNEADTPDNFQSRRPNTSFCFLDIRSPGLGDTAMYLCATSRQNSYEQYFGPGTRLTVT.

The chain links TRBV11-3 to TRBJ2-2, with 9 bases aligning to TRBD1. The ends lost 5 bases at V and 3 bases at J; junction bases unmatched: 4. The CDR3 is made up of 15 amino acids. Germline V gene sequence: CDR1 SGHNT, CDR2 YENEEA. The CDR3 region is CASSPRTGDTGELFF. The CDR3 DNA reads as TGTGCCAGCAGCCCTCGGACAGGGGACACCGGGGAGCTGTTTTTT.

This chain joins TRBV4-1 and TRBJ2-3; D is perhaps TRBD1 (5 bases). The CDR3 extends over 14 amino acids. The V end lost 1 base, the J end lost 6 bases, and 11 bases lay between the germline ends. Germline-derived CDR1 and CDR2 are MGHRA and YSYEKL. The CDR3 bases are TGCGCCAGCAGCCAAGTTCAGGGTAGCGATACGCAGTATTTT. This encodes CASSQVQGSDTQYF.

The rearrangement uses TRBV4-1 and TRBJ2-1; maybe TRBD2 (6 bases). Germline CDR1 is MGHRA and CDR2 is YSYEKL. Trimming shortened V by 5 bases and J by 7 bases, and 6 bases separated the two germline ends. The CDR3 covers 11 residues. As DNA, the CDR3 is TGCGCCAGCAGCGGAGGGAATGAGCAGTTCTTC. Its translation is CASSGGNEQFF.

The chain's CDR3 is CASSSLAGGYEQYF. DNA for the CDR3: TGTGCCAGCAGCTCTCTAGCGGGAGGTTACGAGCAGTACTTC. The rearrangement links TRBV5-5 to TRBJ2-7; 11 bases agree with TRBD2. There are 14 residues in the CDR3. Per germline, CDR1 SGHKS and CDR2 YYEKEE (reference sequence). Trimming at V came to 3 bases and at J to 4 bases, leaving 3 bases not matched to a gene.

The chain joins TRBV6-6 to TRBJ1-6, with 7 bases matching TRBD1. The CDR3 has 12 residues. Germline assignment: CDR1 MNHNY and CDR2 SVGAGI (reference sequence). Trimming at V came to 7 bases and at J to 10 bases, leaving 4 bases not matched to a gene. The DNA of the CDR3 is TGTGCCAGCAACTTCAGGGGGTCACCCCTCCACTTT. This translates into CASNFRGSPLHF.

The chain joins TRBV15 to TRBJ1-5; the match to TRBD1 covers 7 bases. The ends lost 0 bases at V and 9 bases at J; junction bases unmatched: 8. CDR1 and CDR2 (germline): LNHNV, YYDKDF (reference sequence). This CDR3 contains 15 residues. Here the CDR3 reads CATSRDRQGALPQHF. Written as DNA, the CDR3 is TGTGCCACCAGCAGAGATCGACAGGGAGCTTTGCCCCAGCATTTT.

The DNA of the CDR3 is TGTGCCAGCTCAACAGGGGGCAGACAGCCCCAGCATTTT. Translated, it gives CASSTGGRQPQHF. This sequence joins TRBV7-8 and TRBJ1-5; TRBD1 agrees at 9 bases. The CDR3 sequence is 13 residues long. With 8 bases clipped from V and 7 bases from J, the junction kept 6 bases outside the gene matches. Germline lookup yields CDR1 SGHVS and CDR2 FQNEAQ.

This rearrangement joins TRBV7-9 to TRBJ2-5; D not resolved. The ends were cut back, 4 bases at V and 3 bases at J, with 12 bases in the middle. The V gene's germline CDR1 is SEHNR and CDR2 FQNEAQ (reference sequence). The CDR3 is 14 amino acids. The CDR3 nucleotides read TGTGCCAGCAGCTGGCAGGTTGGAGAAGAGACCCAGTACTTC. This sequence encodes CASSWQVGEETQYF.

V is TRBV15 and J is TRBJ1-1; 7 bases map to TRBD1. Unmatched junction bases numbered 3, after V lost 5 bases and J lost 3 bases. CDR3 length equals 13 residues. Germline V gives CDR1 LNHNV, CDR2 YYDKDF (reference sequence). CDR3 sequence (DNA): TGTGCCACCAGCGCCGGGACAGACACTGAAGCTTTCTTT. Translated: CATSAGTDTEAFF.

This clone was detected only once. The chain has TRBV19 and TRBJ2-1, with TRBD1 identical over 8 bases. V shed 5 bases, J shed 3 bases, and the junction held 3 bases outside the gene matches. This CDR3 is built from 14 residues. CDR1 LNHDA and CDR2 SQIVND come from the germline V gene (reference sequence). The CDR3 nucleotides are TGTGCCAGTAGTGGGACAGGTCACTACAATGAGCAGTTCTTC. The encoded protein is CASSGTGHYNEQFF.

J is TRBJ2-3 and V is TRBV29-1, with 8 bases aligning to TRBD2. From germline, CDR1 is SQVTM and CDR2 ANQGSEA. This CDR3 region has 15 residues. V shed 8 bases, J shed 2 bases, and the junction held 12 bases outside the gene matches. The CDR3 DNA reads as TGCAGCTCCTCTTATTATAGCGGGAACACAGATACGCAGTATTTT. Amino acid sequence: CSSSYYSGNTDTQYF.

The V and J genes are TRBV2 and TRBJ1-4; D is unresolved. The CDR3 is 13 amino acids. Trimming cost V 6 bases and J 4 bases, with 9 bases left between them. Germline CDR1 reads SNHLY; CDR2 reads FYNNEI. The chain's CDR3 is CASRSPSNEKLFF. For the CDR3, the DNA is TGTGCCAGCAGAAGCCCAAGTAATGAAAAACTGTTTTTT.

The rearrangement uses TRBV2 and TRBJ1-2; D remains unclear. The germline V and J ends were trimmed by 4 bases and 2 bases, with 11 bases remaining between them. The CDR3 length is 14 residues. The germline CDR1 and CDR2 sequences are SNHLY and FYNNEI. In nucleotides, the CDR3 is TGTGCCAGCAGTGGGACCAGAAGGAACTATGGCTACACCTTC. It is translated as CASSGTRRNYGYTF.

This sequence joins TRBV5-1 and TRBJ2-1, with 7 bases identical to TRBD2. Per the germline V gene, CDR1 is SGHRS and CDR2 is YFSETQ. The V and J ends lost 0 bases and 10 bases, in that order; junction bases with no gene match: 13. The CDR3 consists of 16 residues. CDR3 DNA: TGCGCCAGCAGCTTGGCCACTAGCGAGGGCTCTGGCGAGCAGTTCTTC. The encoded protein is CASSLATSEGSGEQFF.

The gene calls are TRBV2 and TRBJ2-7; D uncertain. The CDR3 runs 13 residues. Looked up from germline, CDR1 is SNHLY and CDR2 is FYNNEI. The germline V and J ends were trimmed by 7 bases and 0 bases, with 10 bases remaining between them. CDR3 sequence reads: CASKGELSYEQYF. CDR3 bases: TGTGCCAGCAAGGGTGAGCTCTCCTACGAGCAGTACTTC.

This sequence joins TRBV11-1 and TRBJ2-2; 12 positions agree with TRBD2. Germline V gives CDR1 SGHAT, CDR2 FQDESV (reference sequence). The CDR3 has 15 residues. V lost 4 bases and J lost 5; bases outside the gene matches: 2. The CDR3, as DNA: TGTGCCAGCAGCTACGGACTAGCGGGGACCGGGGAGCTGTTTTTT. This translates into CASSYGLAGTGELFF. Based on the CDR3 plus reference TRBV11-1 and TRBJ2-2, the full variable domain is EAEVAQSPRYKITEKSQAVAFWCDPISGHATLYWYRQILGQGPELLVQFQDESVVDDSQLPKDRFSAERLKGVDSTLKIQPAELGDSAMYLCASSYGLAGTGELFFGEGSRLTVL.

The chain is built from TRBV25-1 and TRBJ2-5, with 11 nucleotides matching TRBD2. J lost 5 bases, V lost 3 bases, and 11 bases had no gene match. CDR3 length: 17 amino acids. The germline CDR1 and CDR2 sequences are MGHDK and SYGVNS. CDR3 amino acids: CASSDSWTSGPAETQYF. In DNA, the CDR3 is TGTGCCAGCAGTGATTCATGGACTAGCGGGCCGGCGGAGACCCAGTACTTC.

The genes are TRBV14 and TRBJ2-7, with D tentatively TRBD1 or TRBD2 (6 bases each). The germline V and J ends were trimmed by 4 bases and 1 base, with 14 bases remaining between them. Germline V lookup: CDR1 SGHDN, CDR2 FVKESK. This CDR3 has 15 residues. The CDR3: CASSLGGTLSYEQYF. In DNA form, the CDR3 reads TGTGCCAGCAGCCTAGGGGGGACACTATCCTACGAGCAGTACTTC.

The chain links TRBV14 to TRBJ1-2; 7 bases align to TRBD1. The J segment lost 5 bases and the V segment lost 1 base, leaving 7 bases of the junction unmatched. This CDR3 is built from 15 residues. Looked up from germline, CDR1 is SGHDN and CDR2 is FVKESK. CDR3 loop: CASSQAPGTAYGYTF. The DNA of the CDR3 is TGTGCCAGCAGCCAAGCTCCCGGGACAGCGTATGGCTACACCTTC.

The rearrangement joins TRBV5-6 to TRBJ1-2; no definite D call. V dropped 2 bases and J dropped 8 bases, with 13 bases sitting between them. Germline-derived CDR1 and CDR2 are SGHDT and YYEEEE. The CDR3 totals 13 residues. CDR3 region: CASSFWRPQGYTF. CDR3 coding DNA: TGTGCCAGCAGCTTTTGGAGACCCCAAGGCTACACCTTC.

The chain carries TRBV7-2 and TRBJ2-4, with a possible D match to TRBD2 (6 bases). The CDR3 sequence is 18 residues long. Trimming shortened V by 5 bases and J by 6 bases, and 26 bases separated the two germline ends. The germline V gene has CDR1 SGHTA and CDR2 FQGNSA. The CDR3 DNA follows: TGTGCCAGCAGCATCGGTTCCGGGACTCCTGTTAAGGCAAACATTCAGTACTTC. Encoded protein: CASSIGSGTPVKANIQYF.

This clone is labeled medium-sized. The chain couples TRBV27 to TRBJ1-4, with no clear D. Trimming cost V 5 bases and J 9 bases, with 7 bases left between them. The germline V gene encodes CDR1 MNHEY and CDR2 SMNVEV (reference sequence). There are 11 residues in the CDR3. In DNA, the CDR3 is TGTGCCAGCAGTAGCCGAAAAAAACTGTTTTTT. As protein: CASSSRKKLFF.

The chain links TRBV6-6 to TRBJ2-1; D might be TRBD1 or TRBD2, each matching 5 bases. Trimming pared 5 bases from V and 9 bases from J, leaving 17 bases between. From germline, CDR1 is MNHNY and CDR2 SVGAGI (reference sequence). This CDR3 has 14 amino acids. The CDR3 DNA reads TGTGCCAGCAGTCATAGCAGGGAGCTGCCTGAGCAGTTCTTC. Protein product: CASSHSRELPEQFF.

This sequence joins TRBV27 and TRBJ1-4, with D possibly matching TRBD1 (6 bases). V was shortened by 3 bases and J by 12 bases, with 17 bases between the two germline ends. The germline gives CDR1 MNHEY, CDR2 SMNVEV (reference sequence). This CDR3 spans 14 amino acids. The CDR3 nucleotides are TGTGCCAGCAGTTTTCGTTTGTCAGGGGATGAACTGTTTTTT. Translated, it gives CASSFRLSGDELFF. Filled out from reference TRBV27 and TRBJ1-4, the complete variable domain reads EAQVTQNPRYLITVTGKKLTVTCSQNMNHEYMSWYRQDPGLGLRQIYYSMNVEVTDKGDVPEGYKVSRKEKRNFPLILESPSPNQTSLYFCASSFRLSGDELFFGSGTQLSVL.

V gene TRBV6-6 combines with J gene TRBJ2-7; 7 bases line up with TRBD1. The germline V gene encodes CDR1 MNHNY and CDR2 SVGAGI (reference sequence). The CDR3 has 15 amino acids. V gave up 6 bases and J gave up 3 bases; unmatched junction bases: 11. The CDR3 is CASSPGTEAYYEQYF. In DNA, the CDR3 is TGTGCCAGCAGCCCCGGGACAGAAGCATACTACGAGCAGTACTTC.